This T cell receptor beta chain was obtained from a study of vaccination and CD4 T cells after COVID-19. Scientists ran DNA taken from cultured CD4+ T cells through the Oncomine TCR Beta short-read assay for sequencing. Using its own MiXCR run on the PCR reads, TCRdb lists one record per CDR3 protein. The sample has 3,400 or so distinct CDR3 sequences; about 80% are singletons. The study's findings and limits: Going from about 22 to 38, median SARS-CoV-2-reactive clonotypes did not rise significantly. Convalescent patients showed a median around 90% of reactive clones that were seen only post-vaccination. Researchers looked at relatively few convalescent patients and had no early post-infection timepoints.

CDR1 and CDR2 from the germline V gene are MNHEY and SVGAGI. The V and J ends lost 0 bases and 1 base respectively, with 9 bases between them. This CDR3 comprises 15 residues. Noted treatment: approximately 9-day PBMC culture with coronavirus spike peptide pools or control peptides (ViraFEST assay). Cultures got half-medium changes with IL-2 on days 3 and 7. This clonotype was detected a few times. Its antigen is as yet unknown. Sequencing was performed on CD4+ T cells from blood, cultured in vitro. The source of this sequence is a human donor who had recovered from COVID-19. The chain uses TRBV6-5 and TRBJ1-2; the D is unclear. CDR3 amino acids: CASSYSIYSNYGYTF. In DNA form, the CDR3 reads TGTGCCAGCAGTTACTCGATATACAGTAACTATGGCTACACCTTC.